The source of this T cell receptor (beta chain) is a study of technical replicates of blood from a handful of donors. Profiling relied on immunoSEQ multiplex PCR, and the TCRdb table lists in-frame clones only, not all of them. The data hold more than 90,000 clones, with under 97% observed a single time. Germline V gives CDR1 MGHRA, CDR2 YSYEKL. This CDR3 comprises 17 residues. Deletions cut 4 bases from V and 0 bases from J, with 18 bases between. The source of this sequence is a human donor in good health. This chain uses TRBV4-1 with TRBJ1-1, with D perhaps TRBD1 (6 bases). Input material: T cells isolated from PBMCs. The chain's CDR3 is CASSPLSGAAMNTEAFF. For the CDR3, the DNA is TGCGCCAGCAGCCCTCTTTCAGGGGCTGCGATGAACACTGAAGCTTTCTTT.